The T cell receptor (beta chain) described here comes from a study of STAT3 mutations in large granular lymphocyte leukemia. Background on the study: Roughly half of the longitudinally sequenced T-LGLL patients carried detectable canonical activating STAT3 mutations.

On this clone itself: Its antigen remains unknown.

Sequencing was performed with immunoSEQ multiplex PCR; in TCRdb, only in-frame clones are kept and a portion is missing. This table has 35,000 to 40,000 clones, 70% to 90% appearing once. CDR1 and CDR2 from the germline V gene are MNHNY and SVGAGI (reference sequence). The CDR3 sequence is 14 residues long. The germline V and J ends were trimmed by 0 bases and 5 bases, with 7 bases remaining between them. General study findings and limits: In about 35% of the 18 patients, new TCR clonotypes emerged after therapy. In T-cell large granular lymphocyte leukemia, about half of patients showed multiple immunodominant subclonotypes.

The chain couples TRBV6-6 to TRBJ1-4, with D possibly being TRBD1 (6 bases). The sample consisted of PBMCs. This receptor was obtained from a human donor with T large granular lymphocyte leukemia. Some clones in this sample may be carry-over from other donors' samples. The CDR3 loop is CASSYSGGNEKLFF. The CDR3 DNA follows: TGTGCCAGCAGTTACTCAGGGGGAAATGAAAAACTGTTTTTT.